These 29 T cell receptor beta chains share one sample of origin, sequenced in a study of monozygotic twins with cystic fibrosis. The method was immunoSEQ multiplex PCR; TCRdb's version includes in-frame clones alone and lacks a portion of them. The sample has some 32,000 clones, around 96% seen once. The material sequenced was blood. The receptor set was obtained from a girl aged 2-10 years with cystic fibrosis.

V is TRBV7-2 and J is TRBJ2-3; no reliable D call. CDR1 SGHTA and CDR2 FQGNSA come from the germline V gene. V was clipped by 2 bases and J by 2 bases, with 8 bases between them. This CDR3 comprises 14 residues. The CDR3 bases are TGTGCCAGCAGCTTATACCTAAACACAGATACGCAGTATTTT. Protein sequence: CASSLYLNTDTQYF.

DNA for the CDR3: TGCGCCAGCAGCCAAGAAAATTTGGGCGGCGGGTTTCGCCCCCAGCATTTT. Translated, it gives CASSQENLGGGFRPQHF. The V and J genes are TRBV4-1 and TRBJ1-5, with unresolved D. This CDR3 comprises 17 residues. V was shortened by 0 bases and J by 10 bases, with 22 bases between the two germline ends. CDR1 MGHRA and CDR2 YSYEKL come from the germline V gene.

The chain links TRBV5-1 to TRBJ2-7, with 15 bases identical to TRBD2. Germline values: CDR1 SGHRS, CDR2 YFSETQ. There are 16 residues in the CDR3. The V gene end was trimmed by 3 bases and the J gene end by 1 base; junction bases not matched to a gene: 2. CDR3 nucleotides: TGCGCCAGCAGCTGGGGGACTAGCGGGAGGTCCTACGAGCAGTACTTC. This codes for CASSWGTSGRSYEQYF. Full variable domain (outside the CDR3, taken from reference TRBV5-1 and TRBJ2-7): KAGVTQTPRYLIKTRGQQVTLSCSPISGHRSVSWYQQTPGQGLQFLFEYFSETQRNKGNFPGRFSGRQFSNSRSEMNVSTLELGDSALYLCASSWGTSGRSYEQYFGPGTRLTVT.

The chain couples TRBV4-1 to TRBJ1-1; 7 bases fit TRBD1. Per the germline V gene, CDR1 is MGHRA and CDR2 is YSYEKL. The CDR3 has 14 residues. After removal of 4 bases from V and 4 bases from J, the junction contained 6 bases not matched to a gene. In DNA form, the CDR3 reads TGCGCCAGCAGCCTGTCACAGGGGCCCACTGAAGCTTTCTTT. Translation gives CASSLSQGPTEAFF.

The rearrangement uses TRBV9 and TRBJ2-1; 11 bases map to TRBD2. J lost 0 bases, V lost 5 bases, and 4 bases had no gene match. There are 16 residues in the CDR3. From germline, CDR1 is SGDLS and CDR2 YYNGEE. The CDR3 here is CASSVTSGSSYNEQFF. CDR3 DNA sequence: TGTGCCAGCAGTGTTACTAGCGGGAGCTCCTACAATGAGCAGTTCTTC.

The chain carries TRBV6-6 and TRBJ2-1; TRBD2 might be the D (6 bases). V was clipped by 4 bases and J by 6 bases, with 16 bases between them. Germline V gene sequence: CDR1 MNHNY, CDR2 SVGAGI (reference sequence). CDR3 length: 15 residues. CDR3 coding DNA: TGTGCCAGCAGTTTCGATTGGGGGGACCGCAATGAGCAGTTCTTC. This encodes CASSFDWGDRNEQFF.

V gene TRBV7-9 combines with J gene TRBJ2-5; D possibly corresponds to TRBD2 (5 bases). CDR1 and CDR2 from the germline V gene are SEHNR and FQNEAQ (reference sequence). CDR3 length: 13 residues. V was trimmed by 5 bases and J by 2 bases, leaving 9 bases between them. The CDR3 DNA follows: TGTGCCAGCAGCAGCGGAGTTCAAGAGACCCAGTACTTC. The encoded protein is CASSSGVQETQYF. Full variable domain (outside the CDR3, taken from reference TRBV7-9 and TRBJ2-5): DTGVSQNPRHKITKRGQNVTFRCDPISEHNRLYWYRQTLGQGPEFLTYFQNEAQLEKSRLLSDRFSAERPKGSFSTLEIQRTEQGDSAMYLCASSSGVQETQYFGPGTRLLVL.

The rearrangement uses TRBV6-5 and TRBJ2-7, with TRBD2 matching 13 bases. V dropped 5 bases and J dropped 3; count of bases not matched to a gene: 4. This CDR3 has 15 residues. From germline, CDR1 is MNHEY and CDR2 SVGAGI. CDR3 nucleotides: TGTGCCAGCAGTACCTGGACTAGCGGGAGCTACGAGCAGTACTTC. It is translated as CASSTWTSGSYEQYF.

This chain uses TRBV5-1 with TRBJ2-1; 8 bases map to TRBD1. CDR3 length: 14 amino acids. The junction had 8 bases not matched to a gene; V was cut back by 6 bases and J by 6 bases. Germline V gives CDR1 SGHRS, CDR2 YFSETQ. CDR3 in amino acids: CASKWTGSSNEQFF. The CDR3 DNA sequence: TGCGCCAGCAAGTGGACAGGGTCAAGCAATGAGCAGTTCTTC. The whole variable domain, filled in from reference TRBV5-1 and TRBJ2-1, reads KAGVTQTPRYLIKTRGQQVTLSCSPISGHRSVSWYQQTPGQGLQFLFEYFSETQRNKGNFPGRFSGRQFSNSRSEMNVSTLELGDSALYLCASKWTGSSNEQFFGPGTRLTVL.

The chain links TRBV5-1 to TRBJ2-3; unclear D gene. Germline V lookup: CDR1 SGHRS, CDR2 YFSETQ. This CDR3 is 14 amino acids long. Trimming stripped 0 bases from V and 3 bases from J, with 8 bases between. DNA for the CDR3: TGCGCCAGCAGCTTGGTCTCAGCGACAGATACGCAGTATTTT. Its protein is CASSLVSATDTQYF.

J is TRBJ2-1 and V is TRBV19; D gene unclear. Germline V gene data show CDR1 as LNHDA and CDR2 as SQIVND (reference sequence). CDR3 length equals 13 residues. The V end lost 1 base, the J end lost 5 bases, and 6 bases lay between the germline ends. This chain's CDR3 is CASSIASNNEQFF. The CDR3 DNA reads TGTGCCAGTAGTATAGCGAGTAACAATGAGCAGTTCTTC.

V usage is TRBV30 and J usage is TRBJ1-4; no clear D gene. The V gene's germline CDR1 is GTSNPN and CDR2 SVGIG (reference sequence). There are 13 residues in the CDR3. Trimming pared 4 bases from V and 7 bases from J, leaving 13 bases between. The CDR3 DNA is TGTGCCTGGAATGAGGGTGCTCGTGAAAAACTGTTTTTT. Translated: CAWNEGAREKLFF. Drawing the rest from reference TRBV30 and TRBJ1-4, the complete variable domain is SQTIHQWPATLVQPVGSPLSLECTVEGTSNPNLYWYRQAAGRGLQLLFYSVGIGQISSEVPQNLSASRPQDRQFILSSKKLLLSDSGFYLCAWNEGAREKLFFGSGTQLSVL.

The rearrangement joins TRBV6-6 to TRBJ1-1; 7 bases are shared with TRBD1. The CDR3 sequence is 15 residues long. With V trimmed by 2 bases and J by 0 bases, 3 bases remained unmatched. From germline, CDR1 is MNHNY and CDR2 SVGAGI (reference sequence). The CDR3 DNA is TGTGCCAGCAGTTACCCGGGACAGCTGAACACTGAAGCTTTCTTT. This translates into CASSYPGQLNTEAFF.

The chain recombines TRBV11-1 with TRBJ1-1, with TRBD1 identical over 8 bases. V was pared by 6 bases and J by 4 bases, with 7 bases of the junction left unmatched. Germline V gene data show CDR1 as SGHAT and CDR2 as FQDESV (reference sequence). The CDR3 has 14 residues. Here the CDR3 DNA reads TGTGCCAGCAGGGACAGGGCCGGGGGCACTGAAGCTTTCTTT. Translation gives CASRDRAGGTEAFF.

The chain recombines TRBV13 with TRBJ2-3; 11 nucleotides agree with TRBD2. The ends lost 0 bases at V and 7 bases at J; junction bases unmatched: 3. The CDR3 is 15 amino acids. The germline V gene has CDR1 PRHDT and CDR2 FYEKMQ (reference sequence). The CDR3 DNA reads as TGTGCCAGCAGCTTAGGGACTAGCGGGACGCATACGCAGTATTTT. It is translated as CASSLGTSGTHTQYF.

The rearrangement links TRBV6-1 to TRBJ1-4; D is perhaps TRBD1 (6 bases). The CDR3 spans 15 residues. The germline CDR1 and CDR2 sequences are MNHNS and SASEGT. With 0 bases removed from V and 8 bases from J, the gap between germline ends came to 13 bases. CDR3 in DNA: TGTGCCAGCAGTGAAGCGCAGGGAGGGGGGGAAAAACTGTTTTTT. Its protein product is CASSEAQGGGEKLFF.

The rearrangement links TRBV5-1 to TRBJ1-2; no firm D call. The CDR3 loop spans 11 amino acids. The germline CDR1 and CDR2 sequences are SGHRS and YFSETQ. Trimming stripped 3 bases from V and 8 bases from J, with 8 bases between. CDR3 nucleotides: TGCGCCAGCAGCTCCCCTAGGGGCTACACCTTC. Encoded protein: CASSSPRGYTF.

V and J are TRBV4-1 and TRBJ1-1, with 8 nucleotides matching TRBD1. V lost 4 bases to trimming and J lost 1 base; unmatched junction nucleotides: 2. The CDR3 extends over 14 amino acids. CDR1 MGHRA and CDR2 YSYEKL come from the germline V gene. CDR3 nucleotide sequence: TGCGCCAGCAGCCCAGGGACAGGGAACACTGAAGCTTTCTTT. Amino acid sequence: CASSPGTGNTEAFF.

The V and J genes are TRBV19 and TRBJ1-1, with TRBD1 identical over 7 bases. After removal of 4 bases from V and 5 bases from J, the junction contained 7 bases not matched to a gene. The length of the CDR3 is 14 residues. CDR1 LNHDA and CDR2 SQIVND come from the germline V gene (reference sequence). DNA of the CDR3: TGTGCCAGTAGTACAACAGGGGTTTGGACTGAAGCTTTCTTT. Protein product: CASSTTGVWTEAFF.

This clone was seen once. V gene TRBV5-6 combines with J gene TRBJ1-1; unclear D gene. The CDR3 has 13 amino acids. Trimming took 0 bases from V and 11 from J, leaving 14 bases between them. Germline V gene lookup returns CDR1 SGHDT and CDR2 YYEEEE. The CDR3 DNA is TGTGCCAGCAGCTTGGCCCAAGCCCTGGGGGCTTTCTTT. Translated: CASSLAQALGAFF.

The V call is TRBV7-9, the J call TRBJ1-2; 10 bases line up with TRBD1. This CDR3 has 16 residues. Germline CDR1 SEHNR, CDR2 FQNEAQ (reference sequence). With V trimmed by 1 base and J by 7 bases, 9 bases remained unmatched. The CDR3, as DNA: TGTGCCAGCAGCTTAGATTTAAATCGACAGGGGGCTGGCTACACCTTC. Translating it yields CASSLDLNRQGAGYTF.

The chain couples TRBV4-1 to TRBJ2-7; D is ambiguous. The CDR3 contains 14 residues. Germline CDR1 and CDR2: MGHRA and YSYEKL. The V and J ends lost 4 bases and 0 bases respectively, with 10 bases between them. The CDR3 loop reads CASSPMYGSYEQYF. The CDR3 nucleotides are TGCGCCAGCAGCCCGATGTACGGCTCCTACGAGCAGTACTTC.

This clone was detected once. The V and J genes are TRBV27 and TRBJ2-5, with 13 bases lining up with TRBD2. Germline trimming cut 5 bases from V and 4 bases from J; bases unmatched to any gene: 4. The CDR3 consists of 15 residues. Per the germline V gene, CDR1 is MNHEY and CDR2 is SMNVEV (reference sequence). The CDR3 nucleotides read TGTGCCAGCAGTCCCGGACTAGCGGGAGCAGAGACCCAGTACTTC. Translated, it gives CASSPGLAGAETQYF.

This chain uses TRBV30 with TRBJ2-7; D possibly corresponds to TRBD1 (5 bases). The germline CDR1 and CDR2 sequences are GTSNPN and SVGIG (reference sequence). Trimming cost V 5 bases and J 5 bases, with 13 bases left between them. The CDR3 has 12 residues. The CDR3 region is CAWGAVRDEQYF. The CDR3 DNA follows: TGTGCCTGGGGGGCAGTCCGGGACGAGCAGTACTTC.

The V call is TRBV11-2, the J call TRBJ1-1, with TRBD1 matching over 9 bases. The length of the CDR3 is 17 residues. With 1 base clipped from V and 4 bases from J, the junction kept 10 bases outside the gene matches. CDR1 is SGHAT and CDR2 is FQNNGV in the germline V gene. CDR3 sequence (DNA): TGTGCCAGCAGCTTAGTTTATAACAGGGGGCGCGGCACTGAAGCTTTCTTT. Protein sequence: CASSLVYNRGRGTEAFF.

V and J are TRBV5-1 and TRBJ1-4; D is unresolved. The CDR3 spans 15 residues. V shed 4 bases and J shed 0 bases, with 10 bases lying between them. Germline CDR1 and CDR2: SGHRS and YFSETQ. The CDR3 sequence is CASSQGGTTNEKLFF. The CDR3 nucleotides read TGCGCCAGCAGCCAAGGAGGTACAACTAATGAAAAACTGTTTTTT.

This chain connects TRBV18 to TRBJ1-1, with D uncertain. Trimming pared 2 bases from V and 1 base from J, leaving 8 bases between. The CDR3 totals 14 residues. Germline CDR1 KGHSH, CDR2 LQKENI. The CDR3 bases are TGTGCCAGCTCACCAGACCGGAGGAACACTGAAGCTTTCTTT. Encoded protein: CASSPDRRNTEAFF.

The J gene is TRBJ1-5, the V gene TRBV7-9, with 8 positions matching TRBD1. Per the germline V gene, CDR1 is SEHNR and CDR2 is FQNEAQ (reference sequence). Trimming cost V 5 bases and J 0 bases; bases outside gene matches: 12. CDR3 length: 18 residues. The CDR3: CASSTGGHSDYSNQPQHF. The CDR3 DNA reads as TGTGCCAGCAGCACAGGGGGACACTCGGACTATAGCAATCAGCCCCAGCATTTT. Full variable domain (rest looked up from reference TRBV7-9 and TRBJ1-5): DTGVSQNPRHKITKRGQNVTFRCDPISEHNRLYWYRQTLGQGPEFLTYFQNEAQLEKSRLLSDRFSAERPKGSFSTLEIQRTEQGDSAMYLCASSTGGHSDYSNQPQHFGDGTRLSIL.

The J gene is TRBJ2-7, the V gene TRBV5-4; a weak D match, TRBD1 (6 bases). Germline V lookup: CDR1 SGHNT, CDR2 YYREEE (reference sequence). V gave up 2 bases and J gave up 0 bases, with 15 bases separating them. The CDR3 is 16 residues long. The CDR3 reads CASSFGGTRSSYEQYF. CDR3 nucleotides: TGTGCCAGCAGCTTTGGTGGGACAAGGAGCTCCTACGAGCAGTACTTC.